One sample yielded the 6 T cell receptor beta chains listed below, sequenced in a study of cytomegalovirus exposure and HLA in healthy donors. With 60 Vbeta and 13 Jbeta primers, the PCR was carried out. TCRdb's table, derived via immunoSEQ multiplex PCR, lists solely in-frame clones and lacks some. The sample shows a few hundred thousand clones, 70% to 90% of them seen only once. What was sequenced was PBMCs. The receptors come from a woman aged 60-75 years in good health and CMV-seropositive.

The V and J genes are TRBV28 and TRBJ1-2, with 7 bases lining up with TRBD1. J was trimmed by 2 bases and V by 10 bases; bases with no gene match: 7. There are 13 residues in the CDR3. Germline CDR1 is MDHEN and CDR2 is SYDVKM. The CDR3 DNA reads TGTGCCACCGACCGGACAGGAAACTATGGCTACACCTTC. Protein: CATDRTGNYGYTF.

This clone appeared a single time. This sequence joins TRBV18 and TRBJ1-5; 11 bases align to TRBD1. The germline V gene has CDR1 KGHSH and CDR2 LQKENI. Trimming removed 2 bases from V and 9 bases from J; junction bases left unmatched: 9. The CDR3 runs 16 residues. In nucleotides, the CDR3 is TGTGCCAGCTCACCAAGCGGGACAGGGGGAACTCGGCCCCAGCATTTT. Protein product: CASSPSGTGGTRPQHF.

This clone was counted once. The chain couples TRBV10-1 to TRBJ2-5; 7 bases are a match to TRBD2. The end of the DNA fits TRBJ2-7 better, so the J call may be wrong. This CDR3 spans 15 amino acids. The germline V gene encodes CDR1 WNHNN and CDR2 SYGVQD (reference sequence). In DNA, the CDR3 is TGCGCCAGCAGGGGCGTAGCGGGCCTCTCCTACGAGCAGTACTTC. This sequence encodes CASRGVAGLSYEQYF.

CDR3 in amino acids: CASSTNRVSASTEAFF. The CDR3 DNA follows: TGCGCCAGCAGCACAAACAGGGTTTCGGCGAGCACTGAAGCTTTCTTT. This chain joins TRBV5-1 and TRBJ1-1, with D perhaps matching TRBD1 (6 bases). CDR1 SGHRS and CDR2 YFSETQ come from the germline V gene. There are 16 residues in the CDR3. V gave up 4 bases and J gave up 4 bases, with 20 bases separating them.

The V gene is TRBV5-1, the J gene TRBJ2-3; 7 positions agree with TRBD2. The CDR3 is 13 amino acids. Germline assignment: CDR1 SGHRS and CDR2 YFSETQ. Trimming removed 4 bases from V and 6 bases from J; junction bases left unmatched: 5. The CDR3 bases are TGCGCCAGCAGCGAGCGGGGTTTCGATACGCAGTATTTT. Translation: CASSERGFDTQYF.

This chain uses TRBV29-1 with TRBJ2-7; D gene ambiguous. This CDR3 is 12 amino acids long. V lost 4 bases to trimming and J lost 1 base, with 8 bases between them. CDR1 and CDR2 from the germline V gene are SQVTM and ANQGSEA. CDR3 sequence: CSVVRNSYEQYF. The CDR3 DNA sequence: TGCAGCGTTGTGAGGAATTCCTACGAGCAGTACTTC.